Listed below are T cell receptor beta chains from one sample, sequenced in a study of T cell changes during pregnancy in multiple sclerosis. TCRdb's table, derived via immunoSEQ multiplex PCR, lists solely in-frame clones and lacks some. The table shows 50,000 to 75,000 clones, with 91% occurring only once. Sample: peripheral blood, taken after pregnancy. All receptors derive from a female donor in good health, enrolled as a control in a pregnancy study. The conserved cysteine and the conserved F or W are not part of the CDR3 here. Clone size is shown for a subset of rows, as once, few, many or a class of expanded clone.

clone size	V gene	J gene	CDR3 protein
few	TRBV11-2	TRBJ2-1	ASSLAPREVDEQF
NA	TRBV6-5	TRBJ1-2	ASSYETAGGYT
NA	TRBV5-1	TRBJ2-4	ASSLESVGGSTT
NA	TRBV9	TRBJ1-5	ASSVGGENQPQH
NA	TRBV25-1	TRBJ1-1	ASSPLGTLNTEAF
once	TRBV9	TRBJ2-2	ASTNLGGTGELF
NA	TRBV18	TRBJ1-5	ASSSSGDNQPQH
NA	TRBV5-6	TRBJ2-7	ASSWDRGPYEQY
NA	TRBV19	TRBJ1-1	ASSIVVRQWTEAF
NA	TRBV7-2	TRBJ1-6	ASSLLPGQYNSPLH
NA	TRBV5-4	TRBJ1-1	ASNTGQGAGTEAF
NA	TRBV6-1	TRBJ2-1	ASSDGLGGAYNEQF
NA	TRBV6-1	TRBJ1-5	ASRGHRSSNQPQH
NA	TRBV4-1	TRBJ1-2	ASSHGRQGVTYGYT
NA	TRBV7-6	TRBJ1-1	ASSERPQMNTEAF
NA	TRBV6-5	TRBJ1-2	ASSYRTGGFYGYT
NA	TRBV10-3	TRBJ1-3	AISPTGQSGNTIY
NA	TRBV29-1	TRBJ1-1	SVDLGTGVKTEAF
NA	TRBV9	TRBJ2-1	ASSAGGTSGVEQF
few	TRBV2	TRBJ2-7	ASRPDSHEQY
few	TRBV27	TRBJ1-1	ASSWIQGEAF
once	TRBV2	TRBJ2-7	ASRDRTGSYEQY
NA	TRBV7-9	TRBJ1-1	ASSHREQVGGGTEAF
NA	TRBV30	TRBJ1-3	AWSGRGAISRNTIY
NA	TRBV5-1	TRBJ2-6	ASSFYRDTGANVLT
NA	TRBV5-1	TRBJ1-1	ASSFLGELDTEAF
NA	TRBV5-6	TRBJ1-5	ASSLSAVPRSNQPQH
NA	TRBV27	TRBJ2-7	ASSLTRGIYEQY
NA	TRBV5-1	TRBJ2-3	ASSSTTSGSGDTQY
NA	TRBV19	TRBJ2-7	ASRGETATSYEQY
NA	TRBV4-3	TRBJ2-3	ASSQESSGARTDTQY
NA	TRBV7-2	TRBJ1-2	ASSLGPVKNYGYT
NA	TRBV5-5	TRBJ2-7	ASSLDSHSYEQY
NA	TRBV6-5	TRBJ2-5	ASNEDRAPGTQY
NA	TRBV13	TRBJ1-2	ASSFSGSGQGNGYT
NA	TRBV6-1	TRBJ2-7	ASSYYPGGEQY